This T cell receptor beta chain is from a study of Ad26.COV2.S vaccination and SARS-CoV-2 variants. Study summary: Donor allocation was to the COV1001 Ad26.COV2.S trial arm. The vaccine Ad26.COV2.S was put into the muscle once, or twice with 56 days between.

V shed 6 bases and J 5 bases; nucleotides not matched to a gene: 7. This CDR3 is 14 amino acids long. Germline CDR1 is MNHEY and CDR2 is SVGAGI. On this clone itself: No antigen is known for it.

The method was immunoSEQ multiplex PCR; TCRdb's version includes in-frame clones alone and lacks a portion of them. The table records 350,000 to 550,000 clones, 75% to 90% of them present only once. Described treatment: around 19 received Ad26.COV2.S at low or high dose, single or two shots; about 5 received placebo; per-sample allocation not given. Sample collection was performed on day 63 after the first vaccine or placebo injection. Study-wide findings and caveats: Spike-specific TCR breadth was greater after Ad26.COV2.S than placebo. Reports say spike-specific CD8+ and CD4+ T cell responses covered substantial breadth after vaccination.

Sequencing used peripheral blood, obtained in a trial of Ad26.COV2.S vaccine versus placebo. The receptor was isolated from a person between 18 and 65 years old who received the Ad26.COV2.S COVID-19 vaccine or a placebo. This sequence joins TRBV6-5 and TRBJ2-7; 10 bases map to TRBD2. CDR3 residues: CASSLAGAGHEQYV. CDR3 DNA sequence: TGTGCCAGCAGCCTAGCGGGAGCTGGCCACGAGCAGTACGTC.